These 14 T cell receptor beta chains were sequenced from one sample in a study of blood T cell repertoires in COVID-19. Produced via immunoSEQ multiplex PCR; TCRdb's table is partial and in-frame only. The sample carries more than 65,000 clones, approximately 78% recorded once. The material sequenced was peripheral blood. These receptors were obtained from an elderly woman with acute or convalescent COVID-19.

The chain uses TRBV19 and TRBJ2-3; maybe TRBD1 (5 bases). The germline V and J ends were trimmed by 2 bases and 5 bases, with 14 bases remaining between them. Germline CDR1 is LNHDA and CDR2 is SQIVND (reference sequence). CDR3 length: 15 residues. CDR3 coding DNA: TGTGCCAGTAGTATAATAGATGGGGCCCAAGATACGCAGTATTTT. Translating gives CASSIIDGAQDTQYF.

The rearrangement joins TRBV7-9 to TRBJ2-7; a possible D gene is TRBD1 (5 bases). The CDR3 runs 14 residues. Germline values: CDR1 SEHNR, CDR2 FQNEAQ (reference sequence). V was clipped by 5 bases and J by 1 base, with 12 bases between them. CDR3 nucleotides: TGTGCCAGCAGCGCCTGGACATCGTCCTACGAGCAGTACTTC. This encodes CASSAWTSSYEQYF.

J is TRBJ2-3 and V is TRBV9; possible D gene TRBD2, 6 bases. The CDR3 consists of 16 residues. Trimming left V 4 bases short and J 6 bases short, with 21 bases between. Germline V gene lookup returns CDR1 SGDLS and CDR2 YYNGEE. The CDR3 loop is CASSFRDSPSWDTQYF. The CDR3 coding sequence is TGTGCCAGCAGCTTCCGGGACTCACCCAGTTGGGATACGCAGTATTTT.

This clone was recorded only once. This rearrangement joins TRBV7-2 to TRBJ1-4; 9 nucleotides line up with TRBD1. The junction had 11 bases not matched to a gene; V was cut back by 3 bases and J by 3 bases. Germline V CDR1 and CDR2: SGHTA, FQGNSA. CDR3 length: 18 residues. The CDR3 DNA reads TGTGCCAGCAGCTTTGATCTTACAGGGGGCTTGGCTAATGAAAAACTGTTTTTT. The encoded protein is CASSFDLTGGLANEKLFF.

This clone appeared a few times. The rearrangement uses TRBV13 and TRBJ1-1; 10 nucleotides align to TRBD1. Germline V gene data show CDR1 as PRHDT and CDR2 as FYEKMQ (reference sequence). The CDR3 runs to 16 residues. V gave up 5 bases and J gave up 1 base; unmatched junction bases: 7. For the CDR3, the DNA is TGTGCCAGCAGCCCCCGGGACAGGGGCCAGAACACTGAAGCTTTCTTT. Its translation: CASSPRDRGQNTEAFF.

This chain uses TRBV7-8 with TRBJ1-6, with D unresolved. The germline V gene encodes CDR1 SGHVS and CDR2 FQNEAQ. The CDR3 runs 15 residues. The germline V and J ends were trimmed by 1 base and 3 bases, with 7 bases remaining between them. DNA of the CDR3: TGTGCCAGCAGCTTAGAGACGGGCTATAATTCACCCCTCCACTTT. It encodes CASSLETGYNSPLHF. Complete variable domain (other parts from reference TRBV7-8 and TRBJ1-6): GAGVSQSPRYKVAKRGQDVALRCDPISGHVSLFWYQQALGQGPEFLTYFQNEAQLDKSGLPSDRFFAERPEGSVSTLKIQRTQQEDSAVYLCASSLETGYNSPLHFGNGTRLTVT.

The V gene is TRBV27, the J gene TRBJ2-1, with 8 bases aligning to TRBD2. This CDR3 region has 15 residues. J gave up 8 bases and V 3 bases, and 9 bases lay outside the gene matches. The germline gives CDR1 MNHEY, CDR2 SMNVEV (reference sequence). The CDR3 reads CASSFATGGAYEQFF. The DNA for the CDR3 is TGTGCCAGCAGTTTTGCTACCGGGGGGGCCTATGAGCAGTTCTTC.

The CDR3 DNA reads as TGTGCCAGCAGCTTCCAATCAGGCGAGATTCCTACAGAGCAGTACTTC. Translated, it gives CASSFQSGEIPTEQYF. The chain combines TRBV7-9 with TRBJ2-7, with no clear D. CDR1 is SEHNR and CDR2 is FQNEAQ in the germline V gene (reference sequence). Trimming shortened V by 3 bases and J by 7 bases, and 22 bases separated the two germline ends. This CDR3 contains 16 residues.

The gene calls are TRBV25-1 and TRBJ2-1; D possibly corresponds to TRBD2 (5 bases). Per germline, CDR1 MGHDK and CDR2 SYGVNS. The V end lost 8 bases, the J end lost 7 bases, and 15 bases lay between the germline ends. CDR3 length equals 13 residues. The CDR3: CASYRTGWNEQFF. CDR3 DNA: TGTGCCAGCTATCGAACGGGGTGGAATGAGCAGTTCTTC.

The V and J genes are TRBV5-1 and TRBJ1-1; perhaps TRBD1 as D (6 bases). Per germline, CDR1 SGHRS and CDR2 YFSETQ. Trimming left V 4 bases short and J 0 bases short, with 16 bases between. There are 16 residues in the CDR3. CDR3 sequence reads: CASSTLQGLMNTEAFF. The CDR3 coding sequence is TGCGCCAGCAGCACCTTACAGGGCCTCATGAACACTGAAGCTTTCTTT. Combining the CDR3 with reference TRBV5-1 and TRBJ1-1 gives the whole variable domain KAGVTQTPRYLIKTRGQQVTLSCSPISGHRSVSWYQQTPGQGLQFLFEYFSETQRNKGNFPGRFSGRQFSNSRSEMNVSTLELGDSALYLCASSTLQGLMNTEAFFGQGTRLTVV.

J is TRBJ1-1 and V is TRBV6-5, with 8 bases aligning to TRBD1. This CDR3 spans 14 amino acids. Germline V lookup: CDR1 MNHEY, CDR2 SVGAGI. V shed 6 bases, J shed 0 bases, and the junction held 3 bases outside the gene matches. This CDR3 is CASRNRGVNTEAFF. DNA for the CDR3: TGTGCCAGCAGAAACAGGGGGGTGAACACTGAAGCTTTCTTT.

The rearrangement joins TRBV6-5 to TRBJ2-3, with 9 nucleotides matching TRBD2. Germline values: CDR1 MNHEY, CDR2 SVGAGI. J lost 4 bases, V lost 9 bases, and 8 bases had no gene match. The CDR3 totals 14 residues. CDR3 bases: TGTGCCAGTGGGGGCGGGGGGGTTCCAGATACGCAGTATTTT. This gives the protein CASGGGGVPDTQYF.

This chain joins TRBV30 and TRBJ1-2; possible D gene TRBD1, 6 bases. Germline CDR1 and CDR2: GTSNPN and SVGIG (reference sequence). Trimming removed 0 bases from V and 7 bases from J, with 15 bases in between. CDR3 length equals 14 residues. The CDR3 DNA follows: TGTGCCTGGAGTGTTACGGGGGGCGAGGGTGGCTACACCTTC. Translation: CAWSVTGGEGGYTF.

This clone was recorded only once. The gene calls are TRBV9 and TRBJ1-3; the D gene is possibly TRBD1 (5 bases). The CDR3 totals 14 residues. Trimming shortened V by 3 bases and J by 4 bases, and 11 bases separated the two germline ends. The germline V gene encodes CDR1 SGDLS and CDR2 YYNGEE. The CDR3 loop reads CASSAGLAGNTIYF. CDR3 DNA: TGTGCCAGCAGCGCAGGGCTTGCGGGAAACACCATATATTTT.